These T cell receptor beta chains were read from a single sample in a study of blood T cell repertoires in COVID-19. Clones were read by immunoSEQ multiplex PCR, and TCRdb kept only the in-frame ones, dropping some. Of 150,000 to 180,000 clones in the sample, about 90% were seen once. The sequenced material came from peripheral blood. These receptors were collected from a man over 45 with acute or convalescent COVID-19. Both conserved end residues are part of each CDR3. D genes are given only for firm matches. A row's size may be missing; if present it is once, few, many or a size class.

>15|TRBV19|NA|NA|TRBJ1-1
TGTGCCGCGTCCCTGGGGACCGGGGTGGAGGGTGAAGCTTTCTTT
CAASLGTGVEGEAFF
>18|TRBV6-2/TRBV6-3|TRBD2|NA|TRBJ2-2
TGTGCCAGCAGTTTCACTACTAGCGGGAGGTCGAACACCGGGGAGCTGTTTTTT
CASSFTTSGRSNTGELFF
>14|TRBV6-1|NA|once|TRBJ1-1
TGTGCCAGCAGTGAGACAAGATTGAACACTGAAGCTTTCTTT
CASSETRLNTEAFF
>16|TRBV6-4|TRBD1|NA|TRBJ2-3
TGTGCCAGCAGTGACTGGACAGGGAGTCGGACAGATACGCAGTATTTT
CASSDWTGSRTDTQYF
>16|TRBV7-6|TRBD1|NA|TRBJ1-3
TGTGCCAGCAGCATCGGGACAGGGCTTCTTGGAAACACCATATATTTT
CASSIGTGLLGNTIYF
>14|TRBV5-4|TRBD1|NA|TRBJ2-7
TGTGCCAGCAGACCCGGGACAGGTGTAGGCGAGCAGTACTTC
CASRPGTGVGEQYF
>18|TRBV9|TRBD1|NA|TRBJ2-1
TGTGCCAGCAGCGCGCCTTCGACAGGGGACAACCCCTACAATGAGCAGTTCTTC
CASSAPSTGDNPYNEQFF
>11|TRBV30|TRBD1|NA|TRBJ1-1
TGTGCCTGGACTCGCGGGACAGGAGCTTTCTTT
CAWTRGTGAFF
>16|TRBV15|NA|once|TRBJ2-1
TGTGCCACCAGCAGAGATATGGTAGCCCAAAGCAATGAGCAGTTCTTC
CATSRDMVAQSNEQFF
>18|TRBV7-8|TRBD1|NA|TRBJ1-2
TGTGCCAGCAGCTTAGGTTCGGGACAGGTTTTTTCTTCCTATGGCTACACCTTC
CASSLGSGQVFSSYGYTF
>15|TRBV11-2|NA|NA|TRBJ2-5
TGTGCCAGCAGCTTATGGGCTGAGTACCAAGAGACCCAGTACTTC
CASSLWAEYQETQYF
>12|TRBV10-2|TRBD1|NA|TRBJ1-1
TGCGCCAGCAGTGGGCCCGGGACAGACGCTTTCTTT
CASSGPGTDAFF
>14|TRBV4-2|TRBD1|NA|TRBJ1-1
TGTGCCAGCAGCCAAGATCTGGGACAGTCTGAAGCTTTCTTT
CASSQDLGQSEAFF
>12|TRBV29-1|NA|NA|TRBJ2-7
TGCAGCGTTGAATTAGACAGATACGAGCAGTACTTC
CSVELDRYEQYF
>12|TRBV13|NA|NA|TRBJ2-5
TGTGCCAGCAGCTTACCCCTAAAGACCCAGTACTTC
CASSLPLKTQYF
>16|TRBV4-1|TRBD1|few|TRBJ1-1
TGCGCCAGCAGCCCCGGACAGGGACCCATGAACACTGAAGCTTTCTTT
CASSPGQGPMNTEAFF
>14|TRBV5-6|TRBD1|NA|TRBJ1-2
TGTGCCAGCAGCCGGGACAGGGTCCCCTATGGCTACACCTTC
CASSRDRVPYGYTF
>15|TRBV5-4|NA|NA|TRBJ2-1
TGTGCCAGCAGTCCTCCCTCTCCTGAGGGTCATGAGCAGTTCTTC
CASSPPSPEGHEQFF
>15|TRBV18|TRBD2|NA|TRBJ2-1
TGTGCCAGCTCACCCCTAGCGGGGGGATACAATGAGCAGTTCTTC
CASSPLAGGYNEQFF
>15|TRBV10-3|NA|NA|TRBJ2-5
TGTGCCATCAGTGAGAAAGGACTGTTAAAAGAGACCCAGTACTTC
CAISEKGLLKETQYF
>13|TRBV6-5|TRBD1|NA|TRBJ2-7
TGTGCCAGCAGACAGGGGGTCCCCTACGAGCAGTACTTC
CASRQGVPYEQYF
>15|TRBV7-6|TRBD2|NA|TRBJ2-3
TGTGCCAGCAGCGCCACTAGCGGGGGGGCAGATACGCAGTATTTT
CASSATSGGADTQYF
>14|TRBV18|NA|NA|TRBJ2-1
TGTGCCAGCTCACCACCGGCCCAGCGTTTGGAGCAGTTCTTC
CASSPPAQRLEQFF
>13|TRBV27|NA|NA|TRBJ1-2
TGTGCCAGCAGACCCCGGGACCGGGGGGGCTACACCTTC
CASRPRDRGGYTF
>14|TRBV27|NA|NA|TRBJ1-5
TGTGCCAGCAGTTTAGAGGGTGGGAATCAGCCCCAGCATTTT
CASSLEGGNQPQHF
>11|TRBV29-1|NA|few|TRBJ2-1
TGCAGCGTTGCTACAGAGAATGAGCAGTTCTTC
CSVATENEQFF
>15|TRBV28|TRBD1|once|TRBJ1-2
TGTGCCAGCAGTTCCTCGGGACAGGCAAACTATGGCTACACCTTC
CASSSSGQANYGYTF
>12|TRBV7-9|NA|once|TRBJ1-2
TGTGCCAGCAGCTTAAGTTTGAGAGGCTACACCTTC
CASSLSLRGYTF
>17|TRBV28|NA|NA|TRBJ2-5
TGTGCCAGCAGTCCATCCCGGAGCCTATCCAAGGGGGAGACCCAGTACTTC
CASSPSRSLSKGETQYF
>16|TRBV18|NA|NA|TRBJ1-1
TGTGCCAGCTCACCACGTGGGGCCGCGACTGGCACTGAAGCTTTCTTT
CASSPRGAATGTEAFF
>15|TRBV6-2/TRBV6-3|NA|NA|TRBJ2-3
TGTGCCAGCAGTTACTCGTCGTCTAGCACAGATACGCAGTATTTT
CASSYSSSSTDTQYF
>12|TRBV29-1|NA|NA|TRBJ1-1
TGCAGCGTCCACAGGGTTGAAACTGAAGCTTTCTTT
CSVHRVETEAFF
>12|TRBV5-1|NA|NA|TRBJ2-5
TGCGCCAGCAGCTTGGGAGCAGAGACCCAGTACTTC
CASSLGAETQYF
>17|TRBV18|TRBD2|NA|TRBJ2-2
TGTGCCAGCTCACCAAAACTAGCGGGGGTCTCGGCCGGGGAGCTGTTTTTT
CASSPKLAGVSAGELFF
>16|TRBV6-6|TRBD2|NA|TRBJ2-3
TGTGCCAGCAGTCCGTTACCTAGCGGGACGACAGATACGCAGTATTTT
CASSPLPSGTTDTQYF
>16|TRBV7-3|NA|once|TRBJ2-5
TGTGCCAGCAGCCCCGCCCCCACTAGCCTTCAAGAGACCCAGTACTTC
CASSPAPTSLQETQYF
>15|TRBV7-8|NA|NA|TRBJ1-5
TGTGCCAGCAGCTCCCACAGATATAGCAATCAGCCCCAGCATTTT
CASSSHRYSNQPQHF
>15|TRBV28|TRBD2|NA|TRBJ2-3
TGTGCCAGCAGTTCCATAGCGGGAGGGACAGATACGCAGTATTTT
CASSSIAGGTDTQYF
>14|TRBV30|NA|NA|TRBJ1-2
TGTGCCGGAGAACAAGACGGACAACTCTATGGCTACACCTTC
CAGEQDGQLYGYTF
>17|TRBV28|TRBD1|NA|TRBJ1-3
TGTGCCAGCAGTACACTGACAGGGAAACGCTCTGGAAACACCATATATTTT
CASSTLTGKRSGNTIYF
>13|TRBV27|NA|NA|TRBJ2-1
TGTGCCAGCAGGGCAGGGGTAGGCAATGAGCAGTTCTTC
CASRAGVGNEQFF
>18|TRBV7-8|TRBD1|NA|TRBJ1-2
TGTGCCAGCAGCTTGGGGTCGGGGACAGGGGCCCAGACATATGGCTACACCTTC
CASSLGSGTGAQTYGYTF
>14|TRBV6-6|TRBD2|once|TRBJ2-3
TGTGCCAGTAGCGGGAGGGCCGGTTCAGATACGCAGTATTTT
CASSGRAGSDTQYF
>15|TRBV5-6|TRBD1|NA|TRBJ2-3
TGTGCCACCTTCGTCCGGGACAGGGGTACAGATACGCAGTATTTT
CATFVRDRGTDTQYF
>13|TRBV28|TRBD2|NA|TRBJ2-7
TGTGCCAGCAGACCAGCGGGGGGCTACGAGCAGTACTTC
CASRPAGGYEQYF
>16|TRBV3-1/TRBV3-2|NA|NA|TRBJ2-5
TGTGCCAGCAGCCAAGGTGCAGGATCGTACCAAGAGACCCAGTACTTC
CASSQGAGSYQETQYF
>15|TRBV19|TRBD2|NA|TRBJ2-1
TGTGCCAGTAGTATAAGGACTAGCGGGAGGAATGAGCAGTTCTTC
CASSIRTSGRNEQFF
>16|TRBV28|NA|few|TRBJ1-5
TGTGCCAGCAGTTTACAGGCAGGGGATACAGATCAGCCCCAGCATTTT
CASSLQAGDTDQPQHF
>17|TRBV4-2|TRBD1|NA|TRBJ1-3
TGTGCCAGCAGCCAAGAAGGGACAGGGGGCAGGGGAAACACCATATATTTT
CASSQEGTGGRGNTIYF
>13|TRBV27|NA|NA|TRBJ1-4
TGTGCCAGCAGTTTGCGGATAAATGAAAAACTGTTTTTT
CASSLRINEKLFF